This T cell receptor beta chain was recovered during a study of T cell responses to AZD1222 COVID-19 vaccine. Study-level results: Baseline antibody screening turned up just a handful of seropositive AZD1222 recipients. There were mostly white British donors and more females than males, and clonal diversity was possibly underestimated.

Method: immunoSEQ multiplex PCR; TCRdb's copy keeps in-frame clones and lacks some. The sample has more than 150,000 clones, 85% to 90% seen once. This CDR3 comprises 18 residues. Germline assignment: CDR1 SGHTA and CDR2 FQGNSA. After removal of 1 base from V and 10 bases from J, the junction contained 13 bases not matched to a gene. About this clone itself: Its antigen is currently unknown.

The source material was peripheral blood, sampled on day 0 of AZD1222 vaccination. This chain uses TRBV7-2 with TRBJ2-1, with TRBD2 matching over 13 bases. The TCR was taken from an adult in good health. The CDR3: CASSLDSMTSGGLREQFF. CDR3 nucleotides: TGTGCCAGCAGCTTAGATAGCATGACTAGCGGGGGGCTACGCGAGCAGTTCTTC.